What follows describes a single T cell receptor (beta chain). Its antigen is unknown. The PCR had 60 Vbeta and 13 Jbeta primers. The protocol was immunoSEQ multiplex PCR, while the TCRdb copy is restricted to in-frame clones and leaves out a portion. In the table there are fewer than 150,000 clones, 80% of which are singletons. The data derive from a study of cytomegalovirus exposure and HLA in healthy donors. Germline V gene sequence: CDR1 SQVTM, CDR2 ANQGSEA. The CDR3 has 15 amino acids. V lost 4 bases, J lost 2 bases, and 3 bases stayed unmatched. Study-wide results and caveats: Rare TCR sequences predominated, though certain public TCRs were found in many donors. Evidence from a later analysis indicated that most CMV-associated TCR beta chains looked HLA-restricted.

V usage is TRBV29-1 and J usage is TRBJ2-7; TRBD2 agrees at 15 bases. The clonotype originates from a male donor in good health and CMV-seronegative. The sequenced sample was PBMCs. CDR3 nucleotide sequence: TGCAGCGTTGTGAGGACTAGCGGGGGGGCCTACGAGCAGTACTTC. It is translated as CSVVRTSGGAYEQYF.